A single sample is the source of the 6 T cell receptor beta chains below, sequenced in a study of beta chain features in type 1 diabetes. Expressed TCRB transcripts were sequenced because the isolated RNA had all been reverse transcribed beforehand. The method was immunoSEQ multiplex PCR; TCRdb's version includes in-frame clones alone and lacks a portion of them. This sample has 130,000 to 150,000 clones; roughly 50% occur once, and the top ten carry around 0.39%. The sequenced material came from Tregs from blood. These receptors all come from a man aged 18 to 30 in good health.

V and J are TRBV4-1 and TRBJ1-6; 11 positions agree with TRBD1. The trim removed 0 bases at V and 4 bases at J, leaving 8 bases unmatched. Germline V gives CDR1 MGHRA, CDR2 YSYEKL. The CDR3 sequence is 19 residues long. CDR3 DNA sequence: TGCGCCAGCAGCCAAGATGTGGCGGGACAGGGGGTTTATAATTCACCCCTCCACTTT. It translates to CASSQDVAGQGVYNSPLHF.

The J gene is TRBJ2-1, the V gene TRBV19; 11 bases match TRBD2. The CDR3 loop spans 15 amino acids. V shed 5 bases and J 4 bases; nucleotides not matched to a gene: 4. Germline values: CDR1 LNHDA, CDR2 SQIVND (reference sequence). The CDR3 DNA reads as TGTGCCAGTAGTTTTAGCGGGGGGGGGTACAATGAGCAGTTCTTC. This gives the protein CASSFSGGGYNEQFF.

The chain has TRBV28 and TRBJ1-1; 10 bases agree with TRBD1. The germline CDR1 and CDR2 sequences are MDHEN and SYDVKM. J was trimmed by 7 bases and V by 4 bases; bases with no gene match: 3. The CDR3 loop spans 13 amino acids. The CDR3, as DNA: TGTGCCAGCAGTTCCGGGACAGGGGTTGAAGCTTTCTTT. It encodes CASSSGTGVEAFF.

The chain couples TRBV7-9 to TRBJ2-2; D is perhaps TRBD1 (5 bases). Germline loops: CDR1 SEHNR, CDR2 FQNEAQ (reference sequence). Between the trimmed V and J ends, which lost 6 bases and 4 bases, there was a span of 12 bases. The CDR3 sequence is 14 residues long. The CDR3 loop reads CASRPQGTTGELFF. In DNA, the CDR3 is TGTGCCAGCAGACCCCAGGGAACCACCGGGGAGCTGTTTTTT.

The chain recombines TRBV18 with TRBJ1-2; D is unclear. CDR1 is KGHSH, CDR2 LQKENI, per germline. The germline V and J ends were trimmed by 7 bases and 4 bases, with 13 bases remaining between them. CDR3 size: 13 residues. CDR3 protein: CASFEARVYGYTF. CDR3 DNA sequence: TGTGCCAGCTTCGAGGCGCGCGTCTATGGCTACACCTTC.

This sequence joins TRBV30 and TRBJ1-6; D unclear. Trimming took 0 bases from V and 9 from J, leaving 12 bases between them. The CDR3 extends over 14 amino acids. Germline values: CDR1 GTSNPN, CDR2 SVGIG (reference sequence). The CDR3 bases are TGTGCCTGGAGTGTGGGGAGGATAGGTTCACCCCTCCACTTT. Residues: CAWSVGRIGSPLHF.